This T cell receptor beta chain came from a study of blood T cell repertoires in COVID-19. V dropped 4 bases and J dropped 9 bases, with 19 bases sitting between them. The CDR3 runs to 16 residues. Germline CDR1 and CDR2: MNHEY and SVGAGI. Sequencing was performed with immunoSEQ multiplex PCR; in TCRdb, only in-frame clones are kept and a portion is missing. The sample yields 60,000 or so clones, 80% to 90% seen once. This rearrangement joins TRBV6-5 to TRBJ1-6, with D unresolved. The source material was peripheral blood. This receptor was taken from a human donor with active COVID-19. The donor label of this sample is uncertain. CDR3: CASSLTPGSQTSPLHF. The CDR3 nucleotides read TGTGCCAGCAGTTTGACGCCGGGTAGTCAAACTTCACCCCTCCACTTT.